This T cell receptor (beta chain) was documented in a study of regulatory T cells in long-lasting Graves disease. The time point denotes: persistent/refractory GD, antithyroid drugs over 5 years with positive TRAb. From RNA extracted from PBMCs, the TCR library was made. This clonotype was counted at least ten times. Researchers made TCR beta libraries by using iRepertoire HTBI primers and running Arm-PCR on CDR3 regions. TCRdb re-analysed the multiplex PCR reads in MiXCR, keeping a single row per CDR3 protein. Of roughly 500,000 distinct CDR3 sequences listed, about a fifth are singletons. The CDR3 extends over 15 amino acids. The germline V gene encodes CDR1 SNHLY and CDR2 FYNNEI. Trimming stripped 6 bases from V and 4 bases from J, with 18 bases between.

The clonotype originates from a female donor with Graves disease. The chain joins TRBV2 to TRBJ1-2; D gene uncertain. Specimen: peripheral blood mononuclear cells (PBMCs), collected when the disease was refractory, from a patient treated with antithyroid drugs. CDR3 region: CASRSTPKFGYGYTF. The CDR3 DNA sequence: TGTGCCAGCAGATCGACCCCCAAGTTCGGCTATGGCTACACCTTC.